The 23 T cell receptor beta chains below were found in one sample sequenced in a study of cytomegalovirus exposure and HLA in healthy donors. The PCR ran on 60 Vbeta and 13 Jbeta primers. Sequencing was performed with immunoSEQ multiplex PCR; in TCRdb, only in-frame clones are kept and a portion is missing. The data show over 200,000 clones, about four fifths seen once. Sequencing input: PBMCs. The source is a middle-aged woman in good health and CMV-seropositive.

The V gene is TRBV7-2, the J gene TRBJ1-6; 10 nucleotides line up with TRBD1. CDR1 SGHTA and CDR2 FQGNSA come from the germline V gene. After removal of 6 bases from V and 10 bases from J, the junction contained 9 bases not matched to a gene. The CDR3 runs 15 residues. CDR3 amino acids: CASRGQGRFESPLHF. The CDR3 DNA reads TGTGCCAGCAGGGGACAGGGGAGGTTTGAGTCACCCCTCCACTTT.

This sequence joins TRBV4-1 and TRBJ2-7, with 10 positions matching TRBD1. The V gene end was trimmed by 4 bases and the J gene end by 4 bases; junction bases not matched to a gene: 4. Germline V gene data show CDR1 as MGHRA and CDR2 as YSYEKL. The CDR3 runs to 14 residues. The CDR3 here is CASSRDRGSYEQYF. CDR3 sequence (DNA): TGCGCCAGCAGCCGGGACAGGGGTTCGTACGAGCAGTACTTC.

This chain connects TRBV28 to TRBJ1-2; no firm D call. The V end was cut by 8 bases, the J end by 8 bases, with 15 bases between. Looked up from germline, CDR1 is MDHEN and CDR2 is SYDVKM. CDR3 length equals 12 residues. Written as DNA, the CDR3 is TGTGCCAGCGGCGGCGGACTTATCGGCTACACCTTC. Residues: CASGGGLIGYTF.

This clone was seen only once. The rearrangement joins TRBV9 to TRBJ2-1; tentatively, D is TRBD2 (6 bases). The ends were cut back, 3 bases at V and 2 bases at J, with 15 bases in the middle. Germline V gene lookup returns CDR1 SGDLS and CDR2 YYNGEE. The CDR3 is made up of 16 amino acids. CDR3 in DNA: TGTGCCAGCAGCGACAATATGTTAGCGGCCTACAATGAGCAGTTCTTC. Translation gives CASSDNMLAAYNEQFF.

The CDR3 DNA is TGTGCCAGCAGCCCCACGCGCGAGCAGTACTTC. Protein product: CASSPTREQYF. The chain uses TRBV14 and TRBJ2-7; D is ambiguous. CDR3 length: 11 residues. Germline-derived CDR1 and CDR2 are SGHDN and FVKESK. Between the trimmed V and J ends, which lost 4 bases and 6 bases, there was a span of 7 bases.

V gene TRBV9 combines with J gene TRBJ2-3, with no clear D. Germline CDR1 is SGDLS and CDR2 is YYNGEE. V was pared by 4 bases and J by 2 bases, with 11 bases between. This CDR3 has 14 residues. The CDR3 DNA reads TGTGCCAGCAGCTCGAGGAGAGTCACAGATACGCAGTATTTT. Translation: CASSSRRVTDTQYF.

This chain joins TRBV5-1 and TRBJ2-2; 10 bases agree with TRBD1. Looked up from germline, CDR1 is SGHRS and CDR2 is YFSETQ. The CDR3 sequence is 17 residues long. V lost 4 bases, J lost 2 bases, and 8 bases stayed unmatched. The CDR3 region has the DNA TGCGCCAGCAGCACCTCCGGGACAGGGGTCAACACCGGGGAGCTGTTTTTT. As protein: CASSTSGTGVNTGELFF.

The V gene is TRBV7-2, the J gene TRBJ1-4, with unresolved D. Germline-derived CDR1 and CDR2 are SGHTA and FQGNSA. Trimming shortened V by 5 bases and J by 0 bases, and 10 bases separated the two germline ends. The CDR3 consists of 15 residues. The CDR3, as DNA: TGTGCCAGCAGCCCCCTAGTTGCAACTAATGAAAAACTGTTTTTT. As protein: CASSPLVATNEKLFF.

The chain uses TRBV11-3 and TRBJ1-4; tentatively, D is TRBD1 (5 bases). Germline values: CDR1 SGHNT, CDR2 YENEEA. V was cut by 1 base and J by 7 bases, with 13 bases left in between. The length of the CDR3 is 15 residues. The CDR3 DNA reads TGTGCCAGCAGCTTAGTCGCAGGGTCCGGTGAAAAACTGTTTTTT. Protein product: CASSLVAGSGEKLFF.

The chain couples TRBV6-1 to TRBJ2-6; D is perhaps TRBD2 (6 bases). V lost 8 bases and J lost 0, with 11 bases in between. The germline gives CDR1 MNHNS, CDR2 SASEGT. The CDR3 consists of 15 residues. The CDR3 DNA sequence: TGTGCCAGCGCACTGGAGGGCTCTGGGGCCAACGTCCTGACTTTC. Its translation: CASALEGSGANVLTF.

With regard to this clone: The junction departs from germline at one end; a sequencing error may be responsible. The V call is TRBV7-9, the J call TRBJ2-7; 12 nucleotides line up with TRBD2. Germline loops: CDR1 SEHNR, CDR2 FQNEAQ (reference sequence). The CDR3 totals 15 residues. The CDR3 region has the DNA TGTTCCAGCAGCTCGCGACTAGCGGGAGCCTACGAGCAGTACTTC. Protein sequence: CSSSSRLAGAYEQYF.

In nucleotides, the CDR3 is TGTGCCAGCAGTGCCGACAGGAACACTGAAGCTTTCTTT. Protein product: CASSADRNTEAFF. The chain recombines TRBV2 with TRBJ1-1, with a possible D match to TRBD1 (5 bases). Trimming took 4 bases from V and 1 from J, leaving 7 bases between them. This CDR3 contains 13 residues. Per the germline V gene, CDR1 is SNHLY and CDR2 is FYNNEI.

The CDR3 spells CAIGRTGGNQPQHF. The CDR3 nucleotides are TGTGCCATCGGTCGGACAGGGGGCAATCAGCCCCAGCATTTT. This sequence joins TRBV10-3 and TRBJ1-5, with 9 bases matching TRBD1. In germline, CDR1 is ENHRY, CDR2 SYGVKD. V lost 8 bases, J lost 2 bases, and 4 bases stayed unmatched. The CDR3 runs 14 residues.

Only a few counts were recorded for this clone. The CDR3 spells CASSPPGLAGTGELFF. In nucleotides, the CDR3 is TGTGCCAGCAGTCCACCGGGACTAGCGGGGACCGGGGAGCTGTTTTTT. V usage is TRBV11-2 and J usage is TRBJ2-2; TRBD2 matches 13 bases. V lost 6 bases to trimming and J lost 5 bases; unmatched junction nucleotides: 6. The CDR3 length is 16 residues. The germline gives CDR1 SGHAT, CDR2 FQNNGV.

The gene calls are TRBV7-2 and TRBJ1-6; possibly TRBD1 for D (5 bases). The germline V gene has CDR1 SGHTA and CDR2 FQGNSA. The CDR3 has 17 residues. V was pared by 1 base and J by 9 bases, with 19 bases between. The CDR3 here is CASSLVYRTWDGSPLHF. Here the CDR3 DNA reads TGTGCCAGCAGCTTAGTTTACAGGACATGGGATGGTTCACCCCTCCACTTT.

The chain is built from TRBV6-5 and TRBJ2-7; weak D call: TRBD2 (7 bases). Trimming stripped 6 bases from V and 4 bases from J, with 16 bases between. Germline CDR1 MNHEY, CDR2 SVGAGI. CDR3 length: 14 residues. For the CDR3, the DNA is TGTGCCAGCAGATCGGGGGGCCTCGGGTACGAGCAGTACTTC. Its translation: CASRSGGLGYEQYF.

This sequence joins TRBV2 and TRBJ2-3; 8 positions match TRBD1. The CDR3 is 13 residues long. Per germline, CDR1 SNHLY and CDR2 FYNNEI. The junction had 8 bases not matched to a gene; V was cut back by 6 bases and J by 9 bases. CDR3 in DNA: TGTGCCAGCAGGCAGGGGGCCCTACGAACGCAGTATTTT. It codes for CASRQGALRTQYF.

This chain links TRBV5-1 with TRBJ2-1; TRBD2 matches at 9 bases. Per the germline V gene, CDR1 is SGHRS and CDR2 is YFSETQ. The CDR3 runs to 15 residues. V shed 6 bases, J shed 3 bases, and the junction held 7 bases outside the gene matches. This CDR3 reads CASTIDSGGYNEQFF. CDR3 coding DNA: TGCGCCAGCACCATTGATAGCGGGGGCTACAATGAGCAGTTCTTC. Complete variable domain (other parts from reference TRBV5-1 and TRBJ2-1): KAGVTQTPRYLIKTRGQQVTLSCSPISGHRSVSWYQQTPGQGLQFLFEYFSETQRNKGNFPGRFSGRQFSNSRSEMNVSTLELGDSALYLCASTIDSGGYNEQFFGPGTRLTVL.

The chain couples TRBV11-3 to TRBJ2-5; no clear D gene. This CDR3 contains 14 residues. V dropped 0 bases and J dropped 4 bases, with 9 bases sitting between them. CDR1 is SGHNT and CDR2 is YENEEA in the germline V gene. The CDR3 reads CASSLDPGRETQYF. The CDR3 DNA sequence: TGTGCCAGCAGCTTAGATCCCGGTAGAGAGACCCAGTACTTC.

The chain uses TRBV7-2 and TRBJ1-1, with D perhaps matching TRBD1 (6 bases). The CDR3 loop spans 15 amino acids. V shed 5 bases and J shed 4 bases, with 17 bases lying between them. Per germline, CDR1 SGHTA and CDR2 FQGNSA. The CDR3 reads CASSEQGVVATEAFF. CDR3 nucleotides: TGTGCCAGCAGCGAACAGGGAGTGGTGGCCACTGAAGCTTTCTTT.

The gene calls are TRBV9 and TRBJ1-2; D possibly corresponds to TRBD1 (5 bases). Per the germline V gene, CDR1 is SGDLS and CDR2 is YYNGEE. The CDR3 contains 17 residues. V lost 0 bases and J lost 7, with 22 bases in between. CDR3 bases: TGTGCCAGCAGCGTAGTCCACCAGGGCAGTCAACTTGGTGGCTACACCTTC. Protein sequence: CASSVVHQGSQLGGYTF. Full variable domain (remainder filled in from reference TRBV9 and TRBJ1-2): DSGVTQTPKHLITATGQRVTLRCSPRSGDLSVYWYQQSLDQGLQFLIQYYNGEERAKGNILERFSAQQFPDLHSELNLSSLELGDSALYFCASSVVHQGSQLGGYTFGSGTRLTVV.

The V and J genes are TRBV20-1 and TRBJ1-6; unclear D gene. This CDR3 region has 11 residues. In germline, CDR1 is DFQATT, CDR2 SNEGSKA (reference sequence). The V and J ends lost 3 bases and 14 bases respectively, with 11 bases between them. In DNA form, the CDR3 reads TGCAGTGCTAGGTATCAGGAGGCCCTCCACTTT. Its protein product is CSARYQEALHF.

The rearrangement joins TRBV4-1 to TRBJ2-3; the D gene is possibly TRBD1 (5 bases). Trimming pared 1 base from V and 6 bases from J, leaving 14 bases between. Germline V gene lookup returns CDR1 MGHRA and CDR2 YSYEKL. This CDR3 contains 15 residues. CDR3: CASSQAKARADTQYF. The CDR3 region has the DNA TGCGCCAGCAGCCAAGCCAAAGCCAGGGCGGATACGCAGTATTTT.